This T cell receptor beta chain emerged from a study of beta chain features in type 1 diabetes. This CDR3 is 15 amino acids long. The V segment lost 2 bases and the J segment 0 bases; nucleotides outside the gene matches: 2. Germline lookup yields CDR1 ENHRY and CDR2 SYGVKD. Study-wide findings and caveats: A PCR bias possibly favoring shorter templates would apply equally to patients and controls. Type 1 diabetes patients showed a moderate but significant shortening of TCRB CDR3s in all four CD4+ subsets. Type 1 diabetes patients showed fewer insertions and more deletions at VDJ junctions.

A word on this clone: Its cognate antigen is unknown.

One heparinised blood draw averaging about 116 mL was given by each donor. The isolated RNA, all of it, was reverse transcribed, so expressed TCRB transcripts were what got sequenced. The repertoire was sequenced with immunoSEQ multiplex PCR; TCRdb's copy has only in-frame clones and lacks some. The repertoire holds roughly 160,000 clones, with 6% to 9% as singletons. The sequence came from a man aged 18 to 30 with type 1 diabetes. The gene calls are TRBV10-3 and TRBJ2-3; 7 bases line up with TRBD2. Sequencing used central memory CD4+ T cells from blood. CDR3 loop: CAISEGSGSTDTQYF. The CDR3, as DNA: TGTGCCATCAGTGAGGGTAGCGGGAGCACAGATACGCAGTATTTT.